Listed here are 32 T cell receptor beta chains from one sample, sequenced in a study of blood T cell repertoires in COVID-19. The assay was immunoSEQ multiplex PCR, and TCRdb's table has in-frame clones only and misses some. The sample lists 130,000 or so clones; just under 80% were seen once. The specimen sequenced was peripheral blood. The source of these receptors is a human donor in a cohort sampled during active COVID-19.

The J gene is TRBJ1-2, the V gene TRBV4-1, with TRBD1 matching over 9 bases. The J segment lost 8 bases and the V segment lost 4 bases, leaving 8 bases of the junction unmatched. Looked up from germline, CDR1 is MGHRA and CDR2 is YSYEKL. The CDR3 sequence is 14 residues long. CDR3 loop: CASSLGGTGRGYTF. In DNA, the CDR3 is TGCGCCAGCAGCCTAGGGGGGACAGGGAGAGGCTACACCTTC.

A few counts support this clone. The chain joins TRBV9 to TRBJ1-6; 9 positions agree with TRBD1. The CDR3 is made up of 15 amino acids. CDR1 is SGDLS and CDR2 is YYNGEE in the germline V gene. V trimming: 0 bases; J trimming: 13 bases; junction bases outside the gene matches: 8. The CDR3: CASSVVDRGAAPLHF. The CDR3 region has the DNA TGTGCCAGCAGCGTAGTGGACAGGGGAGCTGCGCCCCTCCACTTT.

This rearrangement joins TRBV20-1 to TRBJ2-3; 7 positions match TRBD2. Germline V gene lookup returns CDR1 DFQATT and CDR2 SNEGSKA (reference sequence). The CDR3 is 14 amino acids. The V segment lost 3 bases and the J segment 1 base; nucleotides outside the gene matches: 4. CDR3 bases: TGCAGTGCTAGTCGCCTAGCGGGCACAGATACGCAGTATTTT. The encoded protein is CSASRLAGTDTQYF.

In its sample, this clone was seen once. The rearrangement joins TRBV7-2 to TRBJ1-3; maybe TRBD1 (6 bases). The CDR3 is 16 amino acids. The V end was cut by 3 bases, the J end by 0 bases, with 12 bases between. CDR1 SGHTA and CDR2 FQGNSA come from the germline V gene. CDR3 nucleotides: TGTGCCAGCAGCTTCGACAGGCCGAGCTCTGGAAACACCATATATTTT. It encodes CASSFDRPSSGNTIYF.

V gene TRBV18 combines with J gene TRBJ2-6, with 7 nucleotides matching TRBD1. The CDR3 is made up of 16 amino acids. Germline V gene data show CDR1 as KGHSH and CDR2 as LQKENI. V lost 3 bases, J lost 0 bases, and 2 bases stayed unmatched. CDR3 DNA: TGTGCCAGCTCACCTACAGGGGTCTCTGGGGCCAACGTCCTGACTTTC. Amino acids: CASSPTGVSGANVLTF.

The V and J genes are TRBV9 and TRBJ2-5; 11 nucleotides align to TRBD2. The germline gives CDR1 SGDLS, CDR2 YYNGEE. The CDR3 runs 16 residues. Trimming took 4 bases from V and 5 from J; bases not matched to a gene: 10. CDR3 region: CASSPPGSGGAETQYF. CDR3 nucleotides: TGTGCCAGCAGCCCACCGGGTAGCGGGGGGGCGGAGACCCAGTACTTC.

The chain combines TRBV7-9 with TRBJ2-7, with D tentatively TRBD2 (6 bases). This CDR3 has 14 residues. Trimming removed 5 bases from V and 2 bases from J, with 13 bases in between. CDR1 and CDR2 (germline): SEHNR, FQNEAQ (reference sequence). The CDR3 bases are TGTGCCAGCAGCCCCGGGAGTTCTACCTACGAGCAGTACTTC. It specifies CASSPGSSTYEQYF.

This clone occurred once. The chain recombines TRBV5-1 with TRBJ1-6; D gene uncertain. CDR1 SGHRS and CDR2 YFSETQ come from the germline V gene. The length of the CDR3 is 14 residues. The V end was cut by 0 bases, the J end by 7 bases, with 8 bases between. The DNA for the CDR3 is TGCGCCAGCAGCTTGGCGCAGATGAATTCACCCCTCCACTTT. As protein: CASSLAQMNSPLHF. The variable domain in full, with the rest retrieved from reference TRBV5-1 and TRBJ1-6, is KAGVTQTPRYLIKTRGQQVTLSCSPISGHRSVSWYQQTPGQGLQFLFEYFSETQRNKGNFPGRFSGRQFSNSRSEMNVSTLELGDSALYLCASSLAQMNSPLHFGNGTRLTVT.

CDR3 sequence reads: CATSRGGQETYEQYF. The CDR3 DNA sequence: TGTGCCACCAGCAGAGGTGGACAGGAAACCTACGAGCAGTACTTC. This sequence joins TRBV15 and TRBJ2-7; TRBD1 aligns across 7 bases. With 1 base clipped from V and 2 bases from J, the junction kept 5 bases outside the gene matches. CDR3 length: 15 amino acids. Germline CDR1 is LNHNV and CDR2 is YYDKDF (reference sequence).

This clone was picked up a small number of times. V and J are TRBV28 and TRBJ1-1; D remains unclear. Between the trimmed V and J ends, which lost 3 bases and 7 bases, there was a span of 18 bases. The germline CDR1 and CDR2 sequences are MDHEN and SYDVKM. The CDR3 extends over 15 amino acids. The CDR3 here is CASSFFSSRISEAFF. In DNA, the CDR3 is TGTGCCAGCAGTTTTTTTAGTTCTAGGATTAGTGAAGCTTTCTTT.

This clone was seen a handful of times. The rearrangement links TRBV2 to TRBJ1-1; no definite D call. CDR1 is SNHLY, CDR2 FYNNEI, per germline. The CDR3 is made up of 13 amino acids. V lost 5 bases and J 8 bases, leaving 15 bases between the germline ends. The CDR3 bases are TGTGCCAGCAGTAAGGAGTCGGGCGGGGAAGCTTTCTTT. Amino acid sequence: CASSKESGGEAFF.

The table lists this clone with a few counts. The DNA for the CDR3 is TGTGCCAGCAGCTCCGGGACACCCTACAATGAGCAGTTCTTC. Its translation: CASSSGTPYNEQFF. The rearrangement uses TRBV11-2 and TRBJ2-1; D is perhaps TRBD1 (6 bases). Germline assignment: CDR1 SGHAT and CDR2 FQNNGV. Trimming left V 4 bases short and J 2 bases short, with 9 bases between. This CDR3 contains 14 residues.

This clone was seen once. The chain joins TRBV10-3 to TRBJ2-5; D is unresolved. Germline V CDR1 and CDR2: ENHRY, SYGVKD. Between the trimmed V and J ends, which lost 5 bases and 3 bases, there was a span of 4 bases. The CDR3 length is 11 residues. CDR3 nucleotide sequence: TGTGCCATCAGTTCCGAAGAGACCCAGTACTTC. The encoded protein is CAISSEETQYF.

The rearrangement uses TRBV4-1 and TRBJ2-7, with D possibly TRBD1 on 6 matching bases. V lost 1 base, J lost 2 bases, and 15 bases lay in between. The CDR3 extends over 16 amino acids. Germline V gene sequence: CDR1 MGHRA, CDR2 YSYEKL. Here the CDR3 DNA reads TGCGCCAGCAGCCAAGGGTTCCGGGACATTACCTACGAGCAGTACTTC. It codes for CASSQGFRDITYEQYF.

The chain combines TRBV12-3 or TRBV12-4 with TRBJ2-4; 9 bases align to TRBD1. The CDR3 has 12 amino acids. The J segment lost 15 bases and the V segment lost 6 bases, leaving 9 bases of the junction unmatched. The CDR3 loop reads CASSLDRGPRYF. The CDR3 region has the DNA TGTGCCAGCAGCCTGGACAGGGGACCCCGGTACTTC.

This clone has just a few counts. The chain is built from TRBV4-1 and TRBJ2-3; TRBD1 aligns across 7 bases. V gave up 2 bases and J gave up 1 base; unmatched junction bases: 3. Germline V gives CDR1 MGHRA, CDR2 YSYEKL. The CDR3 length is 15 residues. DNA for the CDR3: TGCGCCAGCAGCCAAACAGGGGTGGGCACAGATACGCAGTATTTT. This gives the protein CASSQTGVGTDTQYF.

The chain employs TRBV19 and TRBJ2-2; 8 bases agree with TRBD1. Germline loops: CDR1 LNHDA, CDR2 SQIVND (reference sequence). The V and J ends lost 4 bases and 8 bases, in that order; junction bases with no gene match: 6. The CDR3 extends over 14 amino acids. The CDR3 loop is CASSTGTGWGELFF. The CDR3 nucleotides are TGTGCCAGTAGTACGGGGACAGGATGGGGGGAGCTGTTTTTT.

J is TRBJ2-1 and V is TRBV7-3; D is unresolved. The CDR3 sequence is 16 residues long. Trimming pared 5 bases from V and 0 bases from J, leaving 14 bases between. Germline CDR1 SGHTA, CDR2 FQGTGA. The CDR3 nucleotides read TGTGCCAGCAGCGCCACTCCCTCGAGCTCCTACAATGAGCAGTTCTTC. Translating it yields CASSATPSSSYNEQFF.

The chain is built from TRBV5-8 and TRBJ1-6; 9 nucleotides agree with TRBD1. The CDR3 contains 15 residues. Germline V gene data show CDR1 as SGHTS and CDR2 as YDEGEE. J lost 8 bases, V lost 4 bases, and 7 bases had no gene match. CDR3 protein: CASSRGQGRDSPLHF. The CDR3, as DNA: TGTGCCAGCAGCCGGGGACAGGGTCGGGATTCACCCCTCCACTTT.

The V gene is TRBV7-8, the J gene TRBJ1-5; unclear D gene. V was clipped by 6 bases and J by 5 bases, with 14 bases between them. CDR1 is SGHVS, CDR2 FQNEAQ, per germline. The CDR3 length is 14 residues. CDR3: CASSLHRVDQPQHF. CDR3 coding DNA: TGTGCCAGCAGTTTGCACCGGGTGGATCAGCCCCAGCATTTT. Variable domain in full (rest from reference TRBV7-8 and TRBJ1-5): GAGVSQSPRYKVAKRGQDVALRCDPISGHVSLFWYQQALGQGPEFLTYFQNEAQLDKSGLPSDRFFAERPEGSVSTLKIQRTQQEDSAVYLCASSLHRVDQPQHFGDGTRLSIL.

This clone was found a few times. This rearrangement joins TRBV5-1 to TRBJ2-2, with 8 bases lining up with TRBD1. Germline loops: CDR1 SGHRS, CDR2 YFSETQ. The ends lost 5 bases at V and 3 bases at J; junction bases unmatched: 6. CDR3 length: 15 amino acids. For the CDR3, the DNA is TGCGCCAGCAGTAGGGGACAGGCCCACACCGGGGAGCTGTTTTTT. This sequence encodes CASSRGQAHTGELFF.

The CDR3: CASSQADIQETQYF. In DNA form, the CDR3 reads TGTGCCAGCAGCCAGGCGGACATCCAAGAGACCCAGTACTTC. The chain has TRBV3-1 (or the pseudogene TRBV3-2) and TRBJ2-5, with D possibly matching TRBD1 (5 bases). Germline loops: CDR1 LGHDT, CDR2 YNNKEL (reference sequence). The CDR3 is made up of 14 amino acids. Trimming cost V 3 bases and J 1 base, with 9 bases left between them.

In this sample, this clone turned up a few times. The DNA for the CDR3 is TGTGCCAGCAGCTTAGAACTGCAAGAGACCCAGTACTTC. This sequence encodes CASSLELQETQYF. The chain recombines TRBV7-3 with TRBJ2-5; no reliable D call. Germline V gives CDR1 SGHTA, CDR2 FQGTGA. V lost 2 bases to trimming and J lost 2 bases, with 6 bases between them. This CDR3 spans 13 amino acids.

The chain has TRBV29-1 and TRBJ2-7, with 11 nucleotides matching TRBD2. J was trimmed by 0 bases and V by 8 bases; bases with no gene match: 18. Germline-derived CDR1 and CDR2 are SQVTM and ANQGSEA. This CDR3 comprises 18 residues. The CDR3 loop reads CSPELSGIAGGSSYEQYF. The CDR3 DNA reads as TGCAGCCCCGAACTCTCAGGGATAGCGGGGGGGAGCTCCTACGAGCAGTACTTC.

The V call is TRBV7-2, the J call TRBJ2-1, with 7 bases lining up with TRBD2. V lost 5 bases to trimming and J lost 9 bases; unmatched junction nucleotides: 7. Looked up from germline, CDR1 is SGHTA and CDR2 is FQGNSA. The CDR3 totals 13 residues. This CDR3 is CASSSLAGGEQFF. The CDR3 nucleotides read TGTGCCAGCAGCAGTTTAGCGGGTGGTGAGCAGTTCTTC. Full variable domain (outside the CDR3, taken from reference TRBV7-2 and TRBJ2-1): GAGVSQSPSNKVTEKGKDVELRCDPISGHTALYWYRQSLGQGLEFLIYFQGNSAPDKSGLPSDRFSAERTGGSVSTLTIQRTQQEDSAVYLCASSSLAGGEQFFGPGTRLTVL.

The chain employs TRBV5-8 and TRBJ2-5; D possibly corresponds to TRBD2 (5 bases). In germline, CDR1 is SGHTS, CDR2 YDEGEE. CDR3 size: 16 residues. V lost 0 bases and J lost 3, with 15 bases in between. Here the CDR3 reads CASSLDLGGGEETQYF. DNA of the CDR3: TGTGCCAGCAGCTTGGATCTGGGCGGAGGCGAAGAGACCCAGTACTTC.

The chain joins TRBV30 to TRBJ2-3; 7 bases line up with TRBD2. The CDR3 contains 15 residues. Germline V gene lookup returns CDR1 GTSNPN and CDR2 SVGIG (reference sequence). Unmatched junction bases numbered 7, after V lost 0 bases and J lost 4 bases. CDR3 sequence reads: CAWSVRGRGADTQYF. DNA of the CDR3: TGTGCCTGGAGTGTACGGGGGAGGGGCGCAGATACGCAGTATTTT. Variable domain in full (rest from reference TRBV30 and TRBJ2-3): SQTIHQWPATLVQPVGSPLSLECTVEGTSNPNLYWYRQAAGRGLQLLFYSVGIGQISSEVPQNLSASRPQDRQFILSSKKLLLSDSGFYLCAWSVRGRGADTQYFGPGTRLTVL.

This clone was counted only a few times. This chain uses TRBV10-3 with TRBJ1-2, with D maybe TRBD1 (6 bases). The CDR3 consists of 12 residues. V gave up 5 bases and J gave up 10 bases, with 14 bases separating them. Germline CDR1 and CDR2: ENHRY and SYGVKD. The CDR3 region has the DNA TGTGCCATCAGTCAGGACGAGGGGGACTACACCTTC. This sequence encodes CAISQDEGDYTF.

This rearrangement joins TRBV10-3 to TRBJ2-7; the match to TRBD2 covers 7 bases. CDR1 is ENHRY, CDR2 SYGVKD, per germline. The CDR3 totals 18 residues. V was pared by 0 bases and J by 0 bases, with 11 bases of the junction left unmatched. For the CDR3, the DNA is TGTGCCATCAGTGAGTCTTCTCTACTAGCGCAGCTCTCCTACGAGCAGTACTTC. It translates to CAISESSLLAQLSYEQYF.

The V and J genes are TRBV5-1 and TRBJ2-6; D is perhaps TRBD2 (5 bases). Germline V gene lookup returns CDR1 SGHRS and CDR2 YFSETQ. This CDR3 contains 15 residues. Trimming removed 0 bases at V and 4 bases at J, with 8 bases between. The CDR3 protein is CASSLAGRGANVLTF. The CDR3, as DNA: TGCGCCAGCAGCTTGGCGGGGAGAGGGGCCAACGTCCTGACTTTC.

The chain uses TRBV3-1 (or the pseudogene TRBV3-2) and TRBJ2-1, with 10 bases identical to TRBD1. The CDR3 consists of 14 residues. Germline V lookup: CDR1 LGHDT, CDR2 YNNKEL (reference sequence). The junction had 3 bases not matched to a gene; V was cut back by 4 bases and J by 6 bases. CDR3 coding DNA: TGTGCCAGCAGCCGGGGACAGGGGATCAATGAGCAGTTCTTC. This translates into CASSRGQGINEQFF.

The chain's CDR3 is CASWTGYEKLFF. The CDR3 bases are TGTGCCAGCTGGACAGGGTACGAAAAACTGTTTTTT. The chain uses TRBV6-5 and TRBJ1-4; 8 bases are shared with TRBD1. J lost 8 bases, V lost 8 bases, and 4 bases had no gene match. The CDR3 contains 12 residues. Germline loops: CDR1 MNHEY, CDR2 SVGAGI.